Listed below are T cell receptor beta chains from one sample, sequenced in a study of Graves' ophthalmopathy and Graves' hyperthyroidism. TCRdb reanalysed the multiplex PCR reads using MiXCR and keeps one entry per CDR3 protein. The profile shows 400,000 to 500,000 distinct CDR3 sequences, roughly 20% of them singletons. Sequenced material: peripheral blood. These receptor sequences come from a woman younger than 35 with stable Graves' hyperthyroidism. CDR3s include the opening cysteine and the closing phenylalanine or tryptophan. A D gene is named only where the DNA matches it firmly. Some rows have no size entry. The others give once, few or many, or a class for an expanded clone.

D gene	V gene	J gene	clone size	CDR3 protein	CDR3 DNA
TRBD1	TRBV5-6	TRBJ1-6	NA	CASSLESGTGGENNSPLHF	TGTGCCAGCAGCTTGGAATCCGGGACAGGGGGCGAAAATAATTCACCCCTCCACTTT
TRBD1	TRBV28	TRBJ1-2	many	CASSSLDRRLGGYTF	TGTGCCAGCAGCTCTCTGGACAGGCGATTAGGCGGCTACACCTTC
NA	TRBV27	TRBJ1-2	few	CASSLTAASGYGYTF	TGTGCCAGCAGTTTAACGGCTGCTTCAGGGTATGGCTACACCTTC
TRBD2	TRBV5-1	TRBJ2-1	NA	CASSPGLAGVEQFF	TGCGCCAGCAGCCCAGGACTAGCGGGAGTTGAGCAGTTCTTC
NA	TRBV30	TRBJ1-1	many	CAWSAPWDYEAFF	TGTGCCTGGAGTGCACCTTGGGACTATGAAGCTTTCTTT
TRBD1	TRBV5-1	TRBJ1-2	many	CASSFAVDRVKGYTF	TGCGCCAGCAGCTTTGCCGTCGACAGGGTGAAAGGCTACACCTTC
NA	TRBV6-4	TRBJ2-2	many	CASSVGLDAGELFF	TGTGCCAGCAGTGTTGGCCTAGATGCCGGGGAGCTGTTTTTT
NA	TRBV18	TRBJ1-1	many	CASSRLPDQNTEAFF	TGTGCCAGCTCACGGCTCCCGGACCAGAACACTGAAGCTTTCTTT
TRBD1	TRBV6-1	TRBJ2-2	many	CASRTGGVGTGELFF	TGTGCCAGCAGGACAGGGGGCGTTGGGACCGGGGAGCTGTTTTTT
NA	TRBV5-1	TRBJ2-5	NA	CASQGGGETQYF	TGCGCCAGCCAAGGAGGAGGAGAGACCCAGTACTTC
NA	TRBV14	TRBJ1-3	NA	CASGIVGGNTIYF	TGTGCCAGCGGGATAGTGGGCGGAAACACCATATATTTT
TRBD1	TRBV6-5	TRBJ2-3	NA	CASSSPGQATDTQYF	TGTGCCAGCAGTTCCCCGGGACAGGCCACAGATACGCAGTATTTT
NA	TRBV25-1	TRBJ2-5	many	CASTGAATQYF	TGTGCCAGCACGGGGGCTGCGACCCAGTACTTC
NA	TRBV11-2	TRBJ1-3	many	CASSPTPGNTIYF	TGTGCCAGCAGCCCGACACCTGGAAACACCATATATTTT
TRBD1	TRBV30	TRBJ1-1	few	CAWSVTGGSTEAFF	TGTGCCTGGAGTGTGACAGGGGGTAGTACTGAAGCTTTCTTT
TRBD1	TRBV12-3/TRBV12-4	TRBJ2-5	NA	CASSLDRATRETQYF	TGTGCCAGCAGTCTAGACAGGGCAACCAGGGAGACCCAGTACTTC
TRBD2	TRBV2	TRBJ2-7	many	CASRTIRGRGYEQYF	TGTGCCAGCAGAACTATCCGCGGGAGGGGCTACGAGCAGTACTTC
NA	TRBV20-1	TRBJ2-3	many	CSASVDPHTQYF	TGCAGTGCTAGTGTCGACCCCCATACGCAGTATTTT
NA	TRBV5-1	TRBJ2-7	NA	CASSLDPGSVAEQYF	TGCGCCAGCAGCTTGGATCCAGGGTCTGTGGCGGAGCAGTACTTC
NA	TRBV19	TRBJ2-7	many	CASSIGRDNYEQYF	TGTGCCAGTAGTATAGGCCGGGACAACTACGAGCAGTACTTC
NA	TRBV30	TRBJ1-1	many	CAGGWGYTEAFF	TGTGCCGGAGGTTGGGGTTACACTGAAGCTTTCTTT
NA	TRBV12-3/TRBV12-4	TRBJ2-7	NA	CASSSGREGEQYF	TGTGCCAGCAGTTCAGGCAGGGAAGGCGAGCAGTACTTC
NA	TRBV7-9	TRBJ1-2	NA	CASSLTRGYTF	TGTGCCAGCAGCTTAACGCGGGGCTACACCTTC
TRBD1	TRBV6-1	TRBJ2-7	once	CASNKAGTAYEQYF	TGTGCCAGCAACAAAGCTGGGACAGCTTACGAGCAGTACTTC
NA	TRBV7-2	TRBJ2-5	NA	CASSIGLWETQYF	TGTGCCAGCAGCATCGGACTTTGGGAGACCCAGTACTTC
TRBD1	TRBV19	TRBJ2-5	NA	CASKPWTGEETQYF	TGTGCCAGTAAGCCGTGGACAGGGGAAGAGACCCAGTACTTC
NA	TRBV7-6	TRBJ1-1	few	CASSLKAESNTEAFF	TGTGCCAGCAGCTTAAAGGCAGAATCGAACACTGAAGCTTTCTTT
NA	TRBV15	TRBJ2-7	many	CATSSRRAGDEQYF	TGTGCCACCAGCAGCAGGAGGGCCGGGGACGAGCAGTACTTC
NA	TRBV12-3/TRBV12-4	TRBJ2-2	NA	CASRGQGATGELFF	TGTGCCAGCAGGGGGCAGGGAGCCACCGGGGAGCTGTTTTTT
NA	TRBV6-2/TRBV6-3	TRBJ2-7	many	CASSYSGVQSSYEQYF	TGTGCCAGCAGTTACTCCGGGGTTCAGAGCTCCTACGAGCAGTACTTC
NA	TRBV27	TRBJ2-5	NA	CASSLGPTWYF	TGTGCCAGCAGTTTGGGACCCACCTGGTACTTC
TRBD1	TRBV7-3	TRBJ1-1	many	CASLSQGRNTEAFF	TGTGCCAGCCTATCACAGGGGAGGAACACTGAAGCTTTCTTT
TRBD1	TRBV11-2	TRBJ2-7	NA	CASSSTLWTGHEQYF	TGTGCCAGCAGCTCCACCCTTTGGACAGGCCACGAGCAGTACTTC
NA	TRBV15	TRBJ1-1	many	CATSRSDTMNTEAFF	TGTGCCACCAGCAGATCGGACACAATGAACACTGAAGCTTTCTTT
TRBD2	TRBV10-3	TRBJ2-7	many	CAIGPSGRAYEQYF	TGTGCCATCGGGCCTAGCGGGAGGGCCTACGAGCAGTACTTC
NA	TRBV19	TRBJ2-1	NA	CASSIPSSYGEKFF	TGTGCCAGTAGTATTCCCAGTAGCTATGGTGAGAAGTTCTTC
NA	TRBV6-1	TRBJ1-1	NA	CASSAIIGVNTEAFF	TGTGCCAGCAGTGCCATCATAGGGGTCAACACTGAAGCTTTCTTT
NA	TRBV29-1	TRBJ1-2	many	CSVTPPTSYGYTF	TGCAGCGTCACTCCTCCGACCTCCTATGGCTACACCTTC
NA	TRBV7-3	TRBJ2-7	NA	CASSPRRLGADEQYF	TGTGCCAGCAGCCCCAGAAGGCTAGGGGCCGACGAGCAGTACTTC
NA	TRBV2	TRBJ2-7	many	CASSGFPEGEQYF	TGTGCCAGCAGTGGGTTCCCTGAAGGGGAGCAGTACTTC
TRBD2	TRBV7-8	TRBJ2-7	NA	CASSLYPTTSGAPGEQYF	TGTGCCAGCAGCTTATACCCAACGACTAGCGGGGCCCCGGGGGAGCAGTACTTC
NA	TRBV11-2	TRBJ2-5	NA	CASSHGGQNLQETQYF	TGTGCCAGCAGCCACGGGGGGCAGAACCTCCAAGAGACCCAGTACTTC
TRBD1	TRBV30	TRBJ1-5	many	CASGQRGNQPQHF	TGTGCCTCGGGACAGCGGGGCAATCAGCCCCAGCATTTT
TRBD2	TRBV7-6	TRBJ2-2	many	CASSLSWPSGSHGELFF	TGTGCCAGCAGCTTAAGTTGGCCTAGCGGGAGCCACGGGGAGCTGTTTTTT
NA	TRBV5-1	TRBJ1-3	many	CASSPTDSSSGNTIYF	TGCGCCAGCAGCCCCACGGACAGTTCCTCTGGAAACACCATATATTTT
TRBD1	TRBV7-3	TRBJ1-2	NA	CASSASGGAMGYTF	TGTGCCAGCAGCGCCTCAGGGGGCGCCATGGGCTACACCTTC
NA	TRBV7-8	TRBJ1-5	many	CASSLARGANQPQHF	TGTGCCAGCAGCTTAGCTCGGGGAGCGAATCAGCCCCAGCATTTT
TRBD2	TRBV15	TRBJ2-7	many	CATSRDGSGGEQYF	TGTGCCACCAGCAGAGATGGAAGCGGGGGCGAGCAGTACTTC
TRBD1	TRBV20-1	TRBJ2-2	many	CSARDADRVVAGELFF	TGCAGTGCTAGAGATGCCGACAGGGTGGTGGCCGGGGAGCTGTTTTTT
TRBD2	TRBV12-3/TRBV12-4	TRBJ2-7	NA	CASSRSGGASEQYF	TGTGCCAGCAGCCGTAGCGGGGGGGCGAGCGAGCAGTACTTC
TRBD2	TRBV28	TRBJ2-7	many	CASRTGTTLSYEQYF	TGTGCCAGCAGAACCGGGACTACTCTTTCCTACGAGCAGTACTTC
NA	TRBV5-8	TRBJ1-6	many	CASSLGTSSYNSPLHF	TGTGCCAGCAGCTTGGGAACGAGCTCCTATAATTCACCCCTCCACTTT
TRBD1	TRBV12-3/TRBV12-4	TRBJ2-5	NA	CASSFTRGLEYF	TGTGCCAGCAGTTTCACCAGGGGGCTGGAGTACTTC
NA	TRBV7-9	TRBJ2-7	NA	CASSYSIQWYEQYF	TGTGCCAGCAGTTACTCGATTCAGTGGTACGAGCAGTACTTC
NA	TRBV20-1	TRBJ2-2	NA	CSARSGGSGTGELFF	TGCAGTGCTCGATCTGGGGGTTCGGGCACCGGGGAGCTGTTTTTT
NA	TRBV30	TRBJ1-1	few	CAWSLPVGQNTEAFF	TGTGCCTGGAGTCTCCCGGTGGGGCAGAACACTGAAGCTTTCTTT
NA	TRBV30	TRBJ1-6	few	CAWAPGHPAPLHF	TGTGCCTGGGCTCCGGGACACCCAGCCCCCCTCCACTTT
NA	TRBV20-1	TRBJ1-6	many	CSARDQYNSPLHF	TGCAGTGCTAGAGATCAGTATAATTCACCCCTCCACTTT
NA	TRBV15	TRBJ2-5	many	CATSREAYQETQYF	TGTGCCACCAGCAGAGAAGCATACCAAGAGACCCAGTACTTC